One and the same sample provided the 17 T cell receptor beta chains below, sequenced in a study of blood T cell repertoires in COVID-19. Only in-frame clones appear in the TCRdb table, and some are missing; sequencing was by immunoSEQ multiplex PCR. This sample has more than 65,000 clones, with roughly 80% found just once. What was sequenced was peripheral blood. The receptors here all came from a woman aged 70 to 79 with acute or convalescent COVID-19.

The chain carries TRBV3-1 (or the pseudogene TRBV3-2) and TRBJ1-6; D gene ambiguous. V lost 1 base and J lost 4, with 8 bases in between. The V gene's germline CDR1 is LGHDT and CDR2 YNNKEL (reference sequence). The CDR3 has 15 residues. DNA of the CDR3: TGTGCCAGCAGCCAAGTCCCGGAGTATAATTCACCCCTCCACTTT. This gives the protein CASSQVPEYNSPLHF.

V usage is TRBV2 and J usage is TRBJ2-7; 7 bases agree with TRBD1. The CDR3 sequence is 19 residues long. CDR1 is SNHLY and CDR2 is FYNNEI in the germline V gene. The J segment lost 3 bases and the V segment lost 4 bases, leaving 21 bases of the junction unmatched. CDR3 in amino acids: CASSGGPNPGTVSLYEQYF. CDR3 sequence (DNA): TGTGCCAGCAGTGGAGGCCCCAACCCAGGGACAGTAAGTCTCTACGAGCAGTACTTC. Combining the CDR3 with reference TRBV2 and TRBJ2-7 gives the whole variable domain EPEVTQTPSHQVTQMGQEVILRCVPISNHLYFYWYRQILGQKVEFLVSFYNNEISEKSEIFDDQFSVERPDGSNFTLKIRSTKLEDSAMYFCASSGGPNPGTVSLYEQYFGPGTRLTVT.

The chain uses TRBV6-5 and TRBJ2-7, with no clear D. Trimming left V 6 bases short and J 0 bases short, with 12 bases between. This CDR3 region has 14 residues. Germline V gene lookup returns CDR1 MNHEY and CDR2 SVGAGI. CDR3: CASRRDWSSYEQYF. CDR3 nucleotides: TGTGCCAGCAGACGCGACTGGAGCTCCTACGAGCAGTACTTC.

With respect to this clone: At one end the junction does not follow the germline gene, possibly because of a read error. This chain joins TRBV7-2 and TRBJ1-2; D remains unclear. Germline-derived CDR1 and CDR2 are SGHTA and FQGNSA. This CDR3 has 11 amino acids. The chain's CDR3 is CASSLANKVVF. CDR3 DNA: TGTGCCAGCAGCTTAGCAAACAAAGTGGTCTTC.

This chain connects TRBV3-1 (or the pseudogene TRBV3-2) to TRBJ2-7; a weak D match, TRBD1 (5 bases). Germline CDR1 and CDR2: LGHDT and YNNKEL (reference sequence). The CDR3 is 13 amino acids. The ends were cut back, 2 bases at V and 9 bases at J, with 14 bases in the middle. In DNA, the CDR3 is TGTGCCAGCAGCCAATCACAGGTGGGCGCGCAGTACTTC. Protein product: CASSQSQVGAQYF.

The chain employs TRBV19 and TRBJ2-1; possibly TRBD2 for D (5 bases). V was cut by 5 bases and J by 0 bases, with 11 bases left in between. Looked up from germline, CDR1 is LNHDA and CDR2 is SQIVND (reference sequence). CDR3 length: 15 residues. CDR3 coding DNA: TGTGCCAGTAGTCTCTCTAGCAGCTCCTACAATGAGCAGTTCTTC. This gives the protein CASSLSSSSYNEQFF.

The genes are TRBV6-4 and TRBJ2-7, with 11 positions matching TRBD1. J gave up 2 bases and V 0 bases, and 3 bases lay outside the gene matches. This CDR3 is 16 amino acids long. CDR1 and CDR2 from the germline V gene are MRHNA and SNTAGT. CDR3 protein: CASSDSRDRGAYEQYF. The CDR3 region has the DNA TGTGCCAGCAGTGACTCTCGGGACAGGGGGGCCTACGAGCAGTACTTC.

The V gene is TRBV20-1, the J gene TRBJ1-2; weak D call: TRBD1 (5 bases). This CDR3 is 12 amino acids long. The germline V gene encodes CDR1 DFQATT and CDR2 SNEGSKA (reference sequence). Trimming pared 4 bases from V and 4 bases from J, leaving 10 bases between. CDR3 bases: TGCAGTGCTAATGAGGGGCCCTATGGCTACACCTTC. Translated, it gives CSANEGPYGYTF.

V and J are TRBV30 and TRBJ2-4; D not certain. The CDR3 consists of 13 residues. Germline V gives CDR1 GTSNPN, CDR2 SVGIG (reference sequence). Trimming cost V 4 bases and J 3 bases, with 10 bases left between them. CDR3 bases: TGTGCCTGGACAGGTATTAGCAAAAACATTCAGTACTTC. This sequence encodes CAWTGISKNIQYF.

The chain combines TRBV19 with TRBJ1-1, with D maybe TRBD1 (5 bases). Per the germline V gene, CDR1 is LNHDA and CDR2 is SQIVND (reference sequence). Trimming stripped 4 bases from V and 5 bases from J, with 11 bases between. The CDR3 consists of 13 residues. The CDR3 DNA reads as TGTGCCAGTAGTAGGGGCGGGGATACTGAAGCTTTCTTT. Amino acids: CASSRGGDTEAFF.

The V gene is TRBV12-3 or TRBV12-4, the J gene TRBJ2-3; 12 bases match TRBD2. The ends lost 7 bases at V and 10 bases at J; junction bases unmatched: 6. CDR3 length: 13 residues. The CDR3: CASILGTSGSQYF. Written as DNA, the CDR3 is TGTGCCAGCATCCTAGGGACTAGCGGGTCGCAGTATTTT.

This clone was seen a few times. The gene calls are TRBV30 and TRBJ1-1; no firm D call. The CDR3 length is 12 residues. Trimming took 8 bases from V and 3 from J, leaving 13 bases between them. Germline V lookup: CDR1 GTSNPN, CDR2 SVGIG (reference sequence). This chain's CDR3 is CAVSRGYTEAFF. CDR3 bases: TGTGCCGTATCTCGGGGTTACACTGAAGCTTTCTTT.

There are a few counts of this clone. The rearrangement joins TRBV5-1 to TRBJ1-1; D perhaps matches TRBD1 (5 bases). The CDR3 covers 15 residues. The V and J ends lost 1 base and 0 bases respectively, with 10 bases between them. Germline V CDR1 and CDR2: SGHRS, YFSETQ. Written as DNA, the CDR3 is TGCGCCAGCAGCTTGAGGGGAGGAATGAACACTGAAGCTTTCTTT. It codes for CASSLRGGMNTEAFF.

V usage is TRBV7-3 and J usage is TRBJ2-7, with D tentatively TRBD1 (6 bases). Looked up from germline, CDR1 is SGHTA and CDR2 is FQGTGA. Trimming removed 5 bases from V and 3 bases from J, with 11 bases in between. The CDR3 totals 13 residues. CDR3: CASSKDRNYEQYF. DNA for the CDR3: TGTGCCAGCAGCAAGGACAGAAACTACGAGCAGTACTTC.

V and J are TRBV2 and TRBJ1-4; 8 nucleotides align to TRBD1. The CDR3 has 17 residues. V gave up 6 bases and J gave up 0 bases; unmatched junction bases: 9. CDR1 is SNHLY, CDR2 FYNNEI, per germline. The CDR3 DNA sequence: TGTGCCAGCAGCCTCCAGGGGGCTGGGGCAACTAATGAAAAACTGTTTTTT. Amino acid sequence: CASSLQGAGATNEKLFF.

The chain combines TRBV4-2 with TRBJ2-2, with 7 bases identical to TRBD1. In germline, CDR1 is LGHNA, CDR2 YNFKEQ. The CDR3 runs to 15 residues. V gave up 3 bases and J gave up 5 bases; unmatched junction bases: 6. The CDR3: CASSQGTGATGELFF. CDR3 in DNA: TGTGCCAGCAGCCAGGGTACAGGGGCGACCGGGGAGCTGTTTTTT.

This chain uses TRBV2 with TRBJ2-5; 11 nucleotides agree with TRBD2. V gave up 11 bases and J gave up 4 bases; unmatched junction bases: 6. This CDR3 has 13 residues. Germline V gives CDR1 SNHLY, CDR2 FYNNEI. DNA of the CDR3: TGTGCCTTATCGGGACTAGCGGTAGAGACCCAGTACTTC. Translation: CALSGLAVETQYF. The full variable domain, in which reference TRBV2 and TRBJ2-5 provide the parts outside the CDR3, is EPEVTQTPSHQVTQMGQEVILRCVPISNHLYFYWYRQILGQKVEFLVSFYNNEISEKSEIFDDQFSVERPDGSNFTLKIRSTKLEDSAMYFCALSGLAVETQYFGPGTRLLVL.